This TCR beta chain was recorded in a study of cytomegalovirus exposure and HLA in healthy donors. In the case of this clone: The antigen is unknown.

The study's findings and limits: TCR beta V- and J-gene trimming, according to a later analysis, was linked to a missense DCLRE1C variant.

Vbeta (60) and Jbeta (13) primers were used in the PCR. Using immunoSEQ multiplex PCR, the repertoire was profiled, and TCRdb retains in-frame clones only, with some absent. Of fewer than 350,000 clones listed, 70% to 90% were seen once; the top ten hold less than 2.5%. The TCR sequence derives from a woman aged 18-30 years in good health and CMV-seronegative. Specimen: PBMCs.

The CDR3 reads CASRTGGFYEQYF. In DNA, the CDR3 is TGTGCCAGCAGGACAGGGGGTTTCTACGAGCAGTACTTC. The chain combines TRBV6-5 with TRBJ2-7; 9 bases align to TRBD1. Germline V gene data show CDR1 as MNHEY and CDR2 as SVGAGI. The CDR3 totals 13 residues. The J segment lost 3 bases and the V segment lost 6 bases, leaving 3 bases of the junction unmatched.